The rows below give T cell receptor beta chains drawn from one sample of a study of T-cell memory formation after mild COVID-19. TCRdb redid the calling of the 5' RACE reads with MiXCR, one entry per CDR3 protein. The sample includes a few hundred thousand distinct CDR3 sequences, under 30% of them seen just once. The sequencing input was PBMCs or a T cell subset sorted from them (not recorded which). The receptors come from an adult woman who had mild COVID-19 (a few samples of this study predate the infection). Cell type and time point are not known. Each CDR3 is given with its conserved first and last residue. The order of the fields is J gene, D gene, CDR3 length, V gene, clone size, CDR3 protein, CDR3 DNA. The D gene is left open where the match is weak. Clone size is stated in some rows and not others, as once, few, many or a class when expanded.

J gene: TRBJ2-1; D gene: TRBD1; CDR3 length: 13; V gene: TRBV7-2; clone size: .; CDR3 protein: CASSSDRDNEQFF; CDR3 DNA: TGTGCCAGCAGCTCGGACAGGGACAATGAGCAGTTCTTC
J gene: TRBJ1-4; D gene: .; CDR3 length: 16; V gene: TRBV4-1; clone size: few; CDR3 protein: CASSPIGEGRNEKLFF; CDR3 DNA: TGCGCCAGCAGCCCGATAGGGGAGGGGAGGAATGAAAAACTGTTTTTT
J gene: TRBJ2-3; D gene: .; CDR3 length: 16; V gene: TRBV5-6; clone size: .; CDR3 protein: CASSLEGRRPTDTQYF; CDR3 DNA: TGTGCCAGCAGCTTAGAAGGGCGAAGGCCCACAGATACGCAGTATTTT
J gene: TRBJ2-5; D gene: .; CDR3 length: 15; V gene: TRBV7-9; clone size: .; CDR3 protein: CASRGSQEGPSTQYF; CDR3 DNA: TGTGCCAGCAGGGGCTCTCAAGAAGGACCTTCGACCCAGTACTTC
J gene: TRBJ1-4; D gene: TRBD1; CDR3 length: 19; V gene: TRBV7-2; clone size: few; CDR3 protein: CASSLPKTGGRPTNEKLFF; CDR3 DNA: TGTGCCAGCAGCTTACCGAAGACAGGGGGCCGTCCAACTAATGAAAAACTGTTTTTT
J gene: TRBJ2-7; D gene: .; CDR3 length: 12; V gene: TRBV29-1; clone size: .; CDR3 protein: CSVGVLGDEQYF; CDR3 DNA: TGCAGCGTTGGGGTTCTTGGAGACGAGCAGTACTTC
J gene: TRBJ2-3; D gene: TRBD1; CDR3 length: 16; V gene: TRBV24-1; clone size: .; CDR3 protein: CATSDRGQGGRDTQYF; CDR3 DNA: TGTGCCACCAGTGACCGCGGACAGGGAGGAAGAGATACGCAGTATTTT
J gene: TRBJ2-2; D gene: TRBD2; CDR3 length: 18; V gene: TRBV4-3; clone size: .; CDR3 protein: CASSQRAPSGPNTGELFF; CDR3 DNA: TGCGCCAGCAGCCAAAGGGCGCCTAGCGGCCCGAACACCGGGGAGCTGTTTTTT
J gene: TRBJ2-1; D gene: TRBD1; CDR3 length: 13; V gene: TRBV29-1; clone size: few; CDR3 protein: CSVADRGDNEQFF; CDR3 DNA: TGCAGCGTTGCCGACAGGGGAGACAATGAGCAGTTCTTC
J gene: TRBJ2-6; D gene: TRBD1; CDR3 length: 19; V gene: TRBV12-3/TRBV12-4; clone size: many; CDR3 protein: CASSLWGDRGSSGANVLTF; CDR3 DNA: TGTGCCAGCAGTTTATGGGGGGACAGGGGCTCCTCTGGGGCCAACGTCCTGACTTTC
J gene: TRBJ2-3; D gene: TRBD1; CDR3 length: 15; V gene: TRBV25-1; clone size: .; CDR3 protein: CASRAGQGSTDTQYF; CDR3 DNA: TGTGCCAGCAGGGCGGGACAGGGAAGCACAGATACGCAGTATTTT
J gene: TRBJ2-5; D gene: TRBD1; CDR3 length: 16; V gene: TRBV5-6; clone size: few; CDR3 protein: CASSSPRPSGGETQYF; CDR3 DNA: TGTGCCAGCAGCTCCCCGAGACCGTCAGGGGGAGAGACCCAGTACTTC
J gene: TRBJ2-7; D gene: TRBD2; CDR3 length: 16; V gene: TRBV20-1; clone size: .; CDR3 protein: CSARARGGRAGYEQYF; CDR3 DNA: TGCAGTGCTAGAGCGCGGGGCGGGAGGGCCGGTTACGAGCAGTACTTC
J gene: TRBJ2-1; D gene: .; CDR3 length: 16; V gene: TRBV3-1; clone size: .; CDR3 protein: CASSQEGGRTYNEQFF; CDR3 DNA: TGTGCCAGCAGCCAAGAGGGGGGTCGAACTTACAATGAGCAGTTCTTC
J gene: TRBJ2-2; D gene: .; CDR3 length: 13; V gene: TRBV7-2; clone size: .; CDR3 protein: CASSSEGNGELFF; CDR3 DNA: TGTGCCAGCAGCTCCGAGGGAAACGGGGAGCTGTTTTTT
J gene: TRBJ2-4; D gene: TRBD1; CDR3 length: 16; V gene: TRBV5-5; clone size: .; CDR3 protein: CASSLDLLTGENIQYF; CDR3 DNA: TGTGCCAGCAGCTTGGATTTGCTCACAGGGGAAAACATTCAGTACTTC
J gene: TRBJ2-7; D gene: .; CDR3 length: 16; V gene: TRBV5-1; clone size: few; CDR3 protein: CASSLLEGRRYYEQYF; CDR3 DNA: TGCGCCAGCAGCTTATTGGAAGGACGGCGATACTACGAGCAGTACTTC
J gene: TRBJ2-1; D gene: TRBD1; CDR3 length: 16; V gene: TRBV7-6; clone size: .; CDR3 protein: CASSSHRTGPYNEQFF; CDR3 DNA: TGTGCCAGCAGCTCCCACCGGACAGGGCCCTACAATGAGCAGTTCTTC
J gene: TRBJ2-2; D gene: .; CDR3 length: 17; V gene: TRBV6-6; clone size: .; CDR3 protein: CASSYFRTVANTGELFF; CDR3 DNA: TGTGCCAGCAGTTACTTCCGGACAGTAGCGAACACCGGGGAGCTGTTTTTT
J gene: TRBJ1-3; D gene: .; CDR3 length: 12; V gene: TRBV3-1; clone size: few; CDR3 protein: CASSQSGNTIYF; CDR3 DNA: TGTGCCAGCAGCCAATCTGGAAACACCATATATTTT
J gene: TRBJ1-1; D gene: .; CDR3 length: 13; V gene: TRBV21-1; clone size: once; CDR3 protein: CASSRSRGGGAFF; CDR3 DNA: TGTGCCAGCAGCCGCTCGAGGGGGGGTGGGGCTTTCTTT
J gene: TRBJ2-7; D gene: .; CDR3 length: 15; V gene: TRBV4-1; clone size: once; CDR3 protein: CASSRQTPLSVEQYF; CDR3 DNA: TGCGCCAGCAGCCGCCAAACCCCGCTGAGCGTCGAGCAGTACTTC
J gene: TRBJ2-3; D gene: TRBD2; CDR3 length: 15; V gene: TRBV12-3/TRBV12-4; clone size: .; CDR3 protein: CASSLSSGGANTQYF; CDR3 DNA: TGTGCCAGCAGTTTATCTAGCGGGGGGGCGAATACGCAGTATTTT
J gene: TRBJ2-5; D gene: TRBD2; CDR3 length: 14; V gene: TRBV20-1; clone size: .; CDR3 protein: CSAKTGREQETQYF; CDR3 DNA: TGCAGTGCTAAGACGGGGAGGGAACAAGAGACCCAGTACTTC
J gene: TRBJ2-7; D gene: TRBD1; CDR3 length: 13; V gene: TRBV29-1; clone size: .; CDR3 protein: CSAGGDRRYEQYF; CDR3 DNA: TGCAGCGCCGGTGGGGACAGGAGGTACGAGCAGTACTTC
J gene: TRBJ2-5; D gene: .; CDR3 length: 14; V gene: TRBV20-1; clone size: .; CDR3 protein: CSARAGGGQETQYF; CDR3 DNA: TGCAGTGCTAGAGCGGGGGGCGGTCAAGAGACCCAGTACTTC
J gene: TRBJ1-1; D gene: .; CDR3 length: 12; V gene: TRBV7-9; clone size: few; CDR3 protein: CASSFSGPEAFF; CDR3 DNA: TGTGCCAGCAGCTTTTCCGGACCCGAAGCTTTCTTT
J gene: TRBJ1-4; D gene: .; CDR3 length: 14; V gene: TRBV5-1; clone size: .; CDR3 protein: CASSLAQGGEKLFF; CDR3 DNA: TGCGCCAGCAGCTTGGCCCAGGGTGGTGAAAAACTGTTTTTT
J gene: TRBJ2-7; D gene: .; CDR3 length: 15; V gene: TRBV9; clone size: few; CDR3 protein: CASSVGRETYYEQYF; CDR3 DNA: TGTGCCAGCAGCGTAGGAAGGGAGACCTACTACGAGCAGTACTTC
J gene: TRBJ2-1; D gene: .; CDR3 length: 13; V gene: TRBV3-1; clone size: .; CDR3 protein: CASSQGVVDEQFF; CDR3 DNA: TGTGCCAGCAGCCAAGGGGTGGTGGATGAGCAGTTCTTC
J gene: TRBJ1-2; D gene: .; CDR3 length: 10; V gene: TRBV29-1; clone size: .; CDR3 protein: CSVEGDGYTF; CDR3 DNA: TGCAGCGTTGAGGGGGACGGCTACACCTTC
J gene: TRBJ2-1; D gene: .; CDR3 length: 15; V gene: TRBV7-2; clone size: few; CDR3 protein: CASSFWGGGYNEQFF; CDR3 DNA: TGTGCCAGCAGCTTCTGGGGGGGCGGTTACAATGAGCAGTTCTTC
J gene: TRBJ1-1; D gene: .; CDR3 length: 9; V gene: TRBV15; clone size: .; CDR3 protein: CATSSPFLF; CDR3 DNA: TGTGCCACCAGCAGCCCTTTCCTCTTT
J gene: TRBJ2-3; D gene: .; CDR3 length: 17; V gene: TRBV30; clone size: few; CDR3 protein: CAWSEFVGGPGTDTQYF; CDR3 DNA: TGTGCCTGGAGCGAATTTGTGGGTGGACCCGGCACAGATACGCAGTATTTT
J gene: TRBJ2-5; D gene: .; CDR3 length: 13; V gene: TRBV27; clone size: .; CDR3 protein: CASSATSFETQYF; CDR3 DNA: TGTGCCAGCAGTGCGACTAGTTTTGAGACCCAGTACTTC
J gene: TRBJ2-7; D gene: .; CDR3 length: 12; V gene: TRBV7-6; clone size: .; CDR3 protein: CASSSTLLEQYF; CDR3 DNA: TGTGCCAGCAGCTCGACCTTACTCGAGCAGTACTTC
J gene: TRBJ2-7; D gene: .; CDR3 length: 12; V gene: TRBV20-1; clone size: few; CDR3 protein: CSARETSYEQYF; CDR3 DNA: TGCAGTGCTAGAGAGACAAGCTACGAGCAGTACTTC
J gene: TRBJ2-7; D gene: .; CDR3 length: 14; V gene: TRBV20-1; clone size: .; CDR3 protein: CSAHSGLAASEQYF; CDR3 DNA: TGCAGTGCCCACTCCGGACTGGCGGCCAGCGAGCAGTACTTC
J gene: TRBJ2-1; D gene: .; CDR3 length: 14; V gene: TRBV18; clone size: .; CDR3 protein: CASSLPTGRNEQFF; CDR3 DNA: TGTGCCAGCTCACTCCCGACAGGGAGGAATGAGCAGTTCTTC
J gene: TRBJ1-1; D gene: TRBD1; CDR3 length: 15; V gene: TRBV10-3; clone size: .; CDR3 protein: CATSGTGTMNTEAFF; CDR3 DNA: TGTGCCACCTCCGGGACAGGCACCATGAACACTGAAGCTTTCTTT
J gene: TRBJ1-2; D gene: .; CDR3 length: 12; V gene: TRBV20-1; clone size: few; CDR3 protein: CSARGRNYGYTF; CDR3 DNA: TGCAGTGCTAGAGGGCGGAACTATGGCTACACCTTC
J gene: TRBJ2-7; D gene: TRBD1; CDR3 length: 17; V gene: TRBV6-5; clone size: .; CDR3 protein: CASSLQGVSPVPYEQYF; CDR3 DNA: TGTGCCAGCAGCCTACAGGGGGTCTCTCCGGTACCCTACGAGCAGTACTTC
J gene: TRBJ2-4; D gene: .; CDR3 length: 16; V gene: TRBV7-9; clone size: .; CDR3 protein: CASSSVRYDGKNIQYF; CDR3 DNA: TGTGCCAGCAGCTCCGTCCGCTACGATGGGAAAAACATTCAGTACTTC
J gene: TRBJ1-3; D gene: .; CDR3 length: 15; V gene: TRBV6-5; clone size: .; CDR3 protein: CASSYSQATGNTIYF; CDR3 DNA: TGTGCCAGCAGTTACTCTCAGGCTACTGGAAACACCATATATTTT
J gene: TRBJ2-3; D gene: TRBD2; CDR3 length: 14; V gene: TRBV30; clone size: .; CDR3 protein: CAWSPLADTDTQYF; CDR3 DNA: TGTGCCTGGAGTCCTCTAGCGGACACAGATACGCAGTATTTT
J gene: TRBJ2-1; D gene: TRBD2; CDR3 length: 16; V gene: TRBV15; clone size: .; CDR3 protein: CATSRERLAGGTEQFF; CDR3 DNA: TGTGCCACCAGCAGAGAGCGGCTAGCGGGGGGTACTGAGCAGTTCTTC
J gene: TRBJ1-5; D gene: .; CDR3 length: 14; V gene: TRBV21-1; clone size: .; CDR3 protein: CASSKNRGNQPQHF; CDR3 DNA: TGTGCCAGCAGCAAAAATAGAGGCAATCAGCCCCAGCATTTT
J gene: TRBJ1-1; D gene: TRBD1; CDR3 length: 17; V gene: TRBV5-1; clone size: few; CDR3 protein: CASSPGQGRGESTEAFF; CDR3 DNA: TGCGCCAGCAGCCCTGGACAGGGTCGGGGTGAATCCACTGAAGCTTTCTTT
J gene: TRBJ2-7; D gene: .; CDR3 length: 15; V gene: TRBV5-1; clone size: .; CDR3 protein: CASSPRPDRSYEQYF; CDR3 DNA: TGCGCCAGCAGCCCTAGACCGGATCGGTCCTACGAGCAGTACTTC
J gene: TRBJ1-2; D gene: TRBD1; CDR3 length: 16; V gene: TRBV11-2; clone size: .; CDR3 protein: CASSPRTGRTNYGYTF; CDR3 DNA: TGTGCCAGCAGCCCTAGGACAGGGAGGACTAACTATGGCTACACCTTC
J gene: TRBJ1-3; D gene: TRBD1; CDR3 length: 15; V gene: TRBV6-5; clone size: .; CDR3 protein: CASSYGDSPGNTIYF; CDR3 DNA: TGTGCCAGCAGTTACGGGGACAGTCCTGGAAACACCATATATTTT
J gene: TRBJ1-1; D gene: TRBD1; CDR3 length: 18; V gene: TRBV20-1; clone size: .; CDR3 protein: CSAYSLQGNGGGNTEAFF; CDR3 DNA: TGCAGTGCTTACTCATTACAGGGGAATGGCGGAGGGAACACTGAAGCTTTCTTT
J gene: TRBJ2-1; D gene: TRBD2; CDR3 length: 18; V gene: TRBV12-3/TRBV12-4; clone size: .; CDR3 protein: CASTPLRAGGPSYNEQFF; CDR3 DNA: TGTGCCAGCACCCCACTTAGAGCGGGGGGACCAAGCTACAATGAGCAGTTCTTC
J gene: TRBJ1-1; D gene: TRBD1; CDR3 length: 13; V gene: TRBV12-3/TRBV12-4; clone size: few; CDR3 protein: CASRPQGFAEAFF; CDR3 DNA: TGTGCCAGCAGGCCACAGGGGTTCGCTGAAGCTTTCTTT